Listed below are T cell receptor beta chains from one sample, sequenced in a study of T cell responses to AZD1222 COVID-19 vaccine. TCRdb keeps only in-frame clones here, not all; method: immunoSEQ multiplex PCR. The table lists 150,000 to 200,000 clones, 92% of them singletons. The sequencing here drew on peripheral blood, taken on day 0 of AZD1222 vaccination. The receptors derive from an adult in good health. Both conserved end residues are part of each CDR3. The D gene is left open where the match is weak. Clone size is stated in some rows and not others, as once, few, many or a class when expanded.

abundance	v_gene	len	d_gene	j_gene	CDR3aa	CDR3nt
-	TRBV27	15	-	TRBJ1-3	CASSSTQGTGNTIYF	TGTGCCAGCAGTTCGACACAGGGAACTGGAAACACCATATATTTT
-	TRBV7-2	16	TRBD1	TRBJ1-5	CASSLAGRGNDQPQHF	TGTGCCAGCAGCTTAGCGGGCAGGGGGAACGATCAGCCCCAGCATTTT
once	TRBV7-9	18	TRBD1	TRBJ1-6	CASSPGQGSSTYNSPLHF	TGTGCCAGCAGCCCGGGACAGGGATCGTCAACCTATAATTCACCCCTCCACTTT
-	TRBV7-2	16	-	TRBJ1-6	CASSLAVTGFNSPLHF	TGTGCCAGCAGCTTAGCGGTTACGGGGTTTAATTCACCCCTCCACTTT
-	TRBV10-2	11	-	TRBJ1-1	CASSEAQEAFF	TGCGCCAGCAGTGAGGCTCAGGAGGCTTTCTTT
once	TRBV6-6	15	-	TRBJ2-3	CASIKGRGYTDTQYF	TGTGCCAGCATCAAGGGACGGGGTTACACAGATACGCAGTATTTT
-	TRBV6-5	12	-	TRBJ1-1	CASGLRRTEAFF	TGTGCCAGCGGCCTAAGACGGACTGAAGCTTTCTTT
once	TRBV7-2	14	-	TRBJ1-3	CASSPGRSSWTIYF	TGTGCCAGCAGCCCCGGACGTTCTTCGTGGACCATATATTTT
-	TRBV11-1	15	-	TRBJ2-7	CASSLSTASSYEQYF	TGTGCCAGCAGCTTATCCACGGCAAGCTCCTACGAGCAGTACTTC
-	TRBV4-1	16	-	TRBJ1-1	CASSQGYQMTGAEAFF	TGCGCCAGCAGCCAAGGGTACCAGATGACGGGGGCTGAAGCTTTCTTT
-	TRBV7-9	15	-	TRBJ1-1	CASSPGSRMNTEAFF	TGTGCCAGCAGCCCCGGCAGCAGAATGAACACTGAAGCTTTCTTT
-	TRBV30	15	TRBD1	TRBJ1-5	CAWSEGTGRNQPQHF	TGTGCCTGGAGCGAGGGGACAGGGAGGAATCAGCCCCAGCATTTT
-	TRBV18	14	-	TRBJ1-1	CASSPSGTNTEAFF	TGTGCCAGCTCACCCTCGGGGACTAACACTGAAGCTTTCTTT
-	TRBV5-5	15	-	TRBJ1-2	CASSLGNRLNYGYTF	TGTGCCAGCAGCTTGGGGAACAGACTCAACTATGGCTACACCTTC
-	TRBV4-1	16	-	TRBJ1-1	CASSQGGGFMNTEAFF	TGCGCCAGCAGCCAAGGCGGGGGGTTCATGAACACTGAAGCTTTCTTT
-	TRBV28	14	TRBD1	TRBJ1-2	CASSPGTGVFGYTF	TGTGCCAGCAGTCCCGGGACAGGGGTTTTTGGCTACACCTTC
-	TRBV7-9	14	-	TRBJ2-7	CASSLAGGIDEQYF	TGTGCCAGCAGCTTAGCCGGGGGAATCGACGAGCAGTACTTC
-	TRBV10-3	15	-	TRBJ1-6	CAISEGGFESSPLHF	TGTGCCATCAGTGAAGGGGGTTTTGAAAGTTCACCCCTCCACTTT
once	TRBV5-1	15	TRBD1	TRBJ1-1	CASSLGTGANTEAFF	TGCGCCAGCAGCTTGGGGACAGGGGCGAACACTGAAGCTTTCTTT
-	TRBV4-1	15	-	TRBJ2-5	CASSQGTPLQETQYF	TGCGCCAGCAGCCAGGGGACACCCCTGCAAGAGACCCAGTACTTC
-	TRBV18	15	TRBD1	TRBJ1-1	CASSPQEGAGTEAFF	TGTGCCAGCTCACCCCAGGAGGGGGCAGGGACTGAAGCTTTCTTT
-	TRBV18	13	-	TRBJ2-2	CASSPERTGELFF	TGTGCCAGCTCACCCGAGCGCACCGGGGAGCTGTTTTTT
-	TRBV15	12	-	TRBJ2-5	CATSPAGETQYF	TGTGCCACCAGCCCCGCCGGGGAGACCCAGTACTTC
-	TRBV2	15	-	TRBJ2-3	CASRGIVMGADTQYF	TGTGCCAGCAGGGGGATAGTAATGGGGGCAGATACGCAGTATTTT
-	TRBV5-6	16	-	TRBJ2-2	CASSLGMRPRTGELFF	TGTGCCAGCAGTTTGGGGATGCGTCCGAGGACCGGGGAGCTGTTTTTT
-	TRBV7-9	14	-	TRBJ1-4	CASSLNVADEKLFF	TGTGCCAGCAGCTTAAACGTGGCTGATGAAAAACTGTTTTTT
once	TRBV11-2	15	TRBD1	TRBJ1-1	CASSLRQGLNTEAFF	TGTGCCAGCAGCTTAAGACAGGGGTTGAACACTGAAGCTTTCTTT
-	TRBV12-3/TRBV12-4	12	-	TRBJ2-7	CASLGASYEQYF	TGTGCCAGCCTAGGAGCAAGTTACGAGCAGTACTTC
-	TRBV28	11	-	TRBJ1-6	CASSLGRNPHF	TGTGCCAGCAGTTTAGGGCGGAACCCCCACTTT
-	TRBV19	13	-	TRBJ2-7	CASSMEGSYEQYF	TGTGCCAGTAGTATGGAAGGGTCCTACGAGCAGTACTTC
-	TRBV28	15	TRBD2	TRBJ2-1	CASSLGGGDYNEQFF	TGTGCCAGCAGTTTGGGCGGGGGGGACTACAATGAGCAGTTCTTC
-	TRBV28	13	-	TRBJ1-1	CASSLWSVTEAFF	TGTGCCAGCAGTTTATGGTCCGTGACAGAAGCTTTCTTT
-	TRBV5-5	15	-	TRBJ2-1	CASSLEGLGGNEQFF	TGTGCCAGCAGCTTGGAGGGTCTAGGGGGCAATGAGCAGTTCTTC
once	TRBV7-2	14	TRBD1	TRBJ2-7	CASSPWTGRSEQYF	TGTGCCAGCAGCCCCTGGACAGGGAGGAGCGAGCAGTACTTC
-	TRBV11-1	14	TRBD2	TRBJ2-1	CASSLSGGAGEQFF	TGTGCCAGCAGCTTAAGCGGGGGGGCAGGTGAGCAGTTCTTC
-	TRBV2	12	-	TRBJ1-2	CASKGTGYGYTF	TGTGCCAGCAAAGGGACGGGCTATGGCTACACCTTC